This TCR beta chain was documented in a study of T cells in Graves' hyperthyroidism and ophthalmopathy. There are many counts of this clonotype. The TCR beta CDR3 regions underwent amplification using RNA transcripts as the source. First-round RT-PCR targeting the TCR CDR3 was performed with the HTBI primer set. Each CDR3 protein is one row after TCRdb ran MiXCR on the multiplex PCR reads. This sample has roughly 750,000 distinct CDR3 sequences, with 16% found just once. The CDR3 length is 11 residues. V was cut by 1 base and J by 8 bases, with 2 bases left in between. Material for sequencing was blood. The sequence derives from a man aged 18-30 years with Graves' hyperthyroidism. This chain links TRBV12-3 or TRBV12-4 with TRBJ1-4; no clear D. Written as DNA, the CDR3 is TGTGCCAGCAGTTTAGTAGAAAAACTGTTTTTT. This sequence encodes CASSLVEKLFF.